Each of the 17 T cell receptor beta chains below was sequenced from the same sample in a study of cytomegalovirus exposure and HLA in healthy donors. In the PCR, 60 Vbeta and 13 Jbeta primers were used. Here immunoSEQ multiplex PCR was the method, and the copy in TCRdb shows in-frame clones only, minus some. The data contain 97,000 or so clones, 50% to 70% of them singletons. Sequencing was carried out using PBMCs. Receptors were obtained from a human donor in good health.

The gene calls are TRBV4-1 and TRBJ2-5; TRBD2 agrees at 10 bases. Germline CDR1 MGHRA, CDR2 YSYEKL. Trimming removed 5 bases from V and 5 bases from J; junction bases left unmatched: 8. The CDR3 covers 15 residues. CDR3 in amino acids: CASSDPGLASETQYF. CDR3 in DNA: TGCGCCAGCAGCGACCCGGGACTAGCGTCCGAGACCCAGTACTTC.

J is TRBJ1-4 and V is TRBV7-8; 7 bases align to TRBD1. V lost 1 base and J lost 10; bases outside the gene matches: 9. This CDR3 is built from 15 residues. Germline V lookup: CDR1 SGHVS, CDR2 FQNEAQ. The CDR3: CASSLDDRATPKLFF. CDR3 sequence (DNA): TGTGCCAGCAGCTTAGATGACAGGGCGACCCCAAAACTGTTTTTT. Looking up the rest from reference TRBV7-8 and TRBJ1-4 gives the full variable domain: GAGVSQSPRYKVAKRGQDVALRCDPISGHVSLFWYQQALGQGPEFLTYFQNEAQLDKSGLPSDRFFAERPEGSVSTLKIQRTQQEDSAVYLCASSLDDRATPKLFFGSGTQLSVL.

This chain links TRBV10-3 with TRBJ2-7; 12 nucleotides line up with TRBD2. Germline V CDR1 and CDR2: ENHRY, SYGVKD. The J segment lost 4 bases and the V segment lost 9 bases, leaving 4 bases of the junction unmatched. The CDR3 sequence is 13 residues long. CDR3 amino acids: CAMSLAGGYEQYF. The DNA of the CDR3 is TGTGCCATGAGCCTAGCGGGAGGGTACGAGCAGTACTTC.

This clone was counted a few times. The chain employs TRBV5-1 and TRBJ2-5, with TRBD2 matching 11 bases. This CDR3 has 15 residues. V lost 1 base, J lost 4 bases, and 3 bases stayed unmatched. The V gene's germline CDR1 is SGHRS and CDR2 YFSETQ. CDR3 bases: TGCGCCAGCAGCTTGTATCTAGCGGGAGGAGAGACCCAGTACTTC. Its protein is CASSLYLAGGETQYF.

The J gene is TRBJ1-1, the V gene TRBV30, with a possible D match to TRBD1 (6 bases). CDR3 length: 13 residues. Germline V gene data show CDR1 as GTSNPN and CDR2 as SVGIG (reference sequence). Trimming removed 1 base from V and 6 bases from J, with 12 bases in between. CDR3 residues: CAWSGGGWAEAFF. In nucleotides, the CDR3 is TGTGCCTGGAGTGGGGGGGGCTGGGCTGAAGCTTTCTTT. The full variable domain, in which reference TRBV30 and TRBJ1-1 provide the parts outside the CDR3, is SQTIHQWPATLVQPVGSPLSLECTVEGTSNPNLYWYRQAAGRGLQLLFYSVGIGQISSEVPQNLSASRPQDRQFILSSKKLLLSDSGFYLCAWSGGGWAEAFFGQGTRLTVV.

This clone was seen a single time. V gene TRBV28 combines with J gene TRBJ2-3; 9 nucleotides line up with TRBD2. The CDR3 is 15 residues long. Looked up from germline, CDR1 is MDHEN and CDR2 is SYDVKM. J gave up 4 bases and V 2 bases, and 4 bases lay outside the gene matches. The CDR3 DNA is TGTGCCAGCAGTTTAGGTGCGGGAGGGCCAGATACGCAGTATTTT. As protein: CASSLGAGGPDTQYF.

This clone was detected a few times. The rearrangement links TRBV28 to TRBJ2-7; 9 bases align to TRBD2. V shed 2 bases and J 3 bases; nucleotides not matched to a gene: 2. This CDR3 is built from 14 residues. CDR1 is MDHEN, CDR2 SYDVKM, per germline. Here the CDR3 reads CASSLASGIYEQYF. The CDR3 coding sequence is TGTGCCAGCAGTTTAGCTAGCGGGATCTACGAGCAGTACTTC.

This sequence joins TRBV7-9 and TRBJ1-5, with a possible D match to TRBD1 (6 bases). The CDR3 runs 15 residues. Germline-derived CDR1 and CDR2 are SEHNR and FQNEAQ (reference sequence). Trimming took off 2 bases at V and 3 bases at J, with 11 bases between the two ends. The CDR3 region is CASSLTGRDNQPQHF. DNA for the CDR3: TGTGCCAGCAGCTTAACAGGGCGAGACAATCAGCCCCAGCATTTT.

This clone was picked up a small number of times. J is TRBJ2-1 and V is TRBV28; 8 bases match TRBD2. Germline loops: CDR1 MDHEN, CDR2 SYDVKM. The CDR3 has 18 residues. Trimming removed 2 bases from V and 3 bases from J; junction bases left unmatched: 12. CDR3 sequence (DNA): TGTGCCAGCAGTTTAGGGGGATCCGGGACTAGACTCTACAATGAGCAGTTCTTC. As protein: CASSLGGSGTRLYNEQFF. The full variable domain, rest sourced from reference TRBV28 and TRBJ2-1, is DVKVTQSSRYLVKRTGEKVFLECVQDMDHENMFWYRQDPGLGLRLIYFSYDVKMKEKGDIPEGYSVSREKKERFSLILESASTNQTSMYLCASSLGGSGTRLYNEQFFGPGTRLTVL.

The chain is built from TRBV18 and TRBJ1-1; possible D gene TRBD1, 6 bases. There are 15 residues in the CDR3. CDR1 and CDR2 (germline): KGHSH, LQKENI. Between the trimmed V and J ends, which lost 2 bases and 4 bases, there was a span of 14 bases. The chain's CDR3 is CASSPAQGIGTEAFF. The CDR3 region has the DNA TGTGCCAGCTCACCAGCTCAGGGGATCGGCACTGAAGCTTTCTTT.

V usage is TRBV7-9 and J usage is TRBJ2-7, with 7 nucleotides matching TRBD1. V shed 5 bases and J 0 bases; nucleotides not matched to a gene: 7. In germline, CDR1 is SEHNR, CDR2 FQNEAQ (reference sequence). This CDR3 region has 15 residues. CDR3 in DNA: TGTGCCAGCAGCCATAGGGACAGAGCCTCCTACGAGCAGTACTTC. Its protein is CASSHRDRASYEQYF.

This clone is a singleton in its sample. This chain uses TRBV7-2 with TRBJ2-5, with a tentative D call TRBD2 (7 bases). Gene TRBJ2-7 matches the end of the DNA better, so the J call may be wrong. CDR1 and CDR2 from the germline V gene are SGHTA and FQGNSA. The CDR3 contains 16 residues. The CDR3 region is CASSLAGGGSSYEQYF. The CDR3 bases are TGTGCCAGCAGCTTAGCAGGCGGGGGCAGCTCCTACGAGCAGTACTTC.

The rearrangement joins TRBV7-9 to TRBJ2-7, with D possibly matching TRBD1 (6 bases). From germline, CDR1 is SEHNR and CDR2 FQNEAQ (reference sequence). This CDR3 comprises 14 residues. Trimming left V 0 bases short and J 1 base short, with 7 bases between. The CDR3 region is CASSLAGQSYEQYF. The CDR3, as DNA: TGTGCCAGCAGCTTAGCCGGACAGTCCTACGAGCAGTACTTC.

A few counts support this clone. The chain carries TRBV19 and TRBJ2-1, with 7 bases fitting TRBD1. The junction had 8 bases not matched to a gene; V was cut back by 10 bases and J by 8 bases. CDR1 and CDR2 from the germline V gene are LNHDA and SQIVND (reference sequence). The CDR3 contains 12 residues. The CDR3 bases are TGTGCCACCCAAGAGGGGGCGTATGAGCAGTTCTTC. It is translated as CATQEGAYEQFF.

This chain connects TRBV27 to TRBJ2-1; the D is unclear. Trimming removed 2 bases from V and 10 bases from J, with 9 bases in between. In germline, CDR1 is MNHEY, CDR2 SMNVEV (reference sequence). The CDR3 loop spans 12 amino acids. The CDR3 sequence is CASSLHIGEQFF. Here the CDR3 DNA reads TGTGCCAGCAGTTTACACATCGGGGAGCAGTTCTTC.

The chain employs TRBV4-1 and TRBJ2-7; 8 bases fit TRBD1. Trimming took 3 bases from V and 4 from J; bases not matched to a gene: 8. Germline V gene data show CDR1 as MGHRA and CDR2 as YSYEKL. The CDR3 is made up of 15 amino acids. Written as DNA, the CDR3 is TGCGCCAGCAGCCACGAGACAACAGGGGGATACGAGCAGTACTTC. Translating it yields CASSHETTGGYEQYF.

The rearrangement uses TRBV18 and TRBJ1-3; weak D call: TRBD1 (6 bases). This CDR3 is 15 amino acids long. Germline-derived CDR1 and CDR2 are KGHSH and LQKENI. V lost 3 bases to trimming and J lost 0 bases, with 9 bases between them. This CDR3 reads CASSPGDISGNTIYF. CDR3 sequence (DNA): TGTGCCAGCTCACCCGGGGACATCTCTGGAAACACCATATATTTT. The full variable domain, with the rest looked up from reference TRBV18 and TRBJ1-3, is NAGVMQNPRHLVRRRGQEARLRCSPMKGHSHVYWYRQLPEEGLKFMVYLQKENIIDESGMPKERFSAEFPKEGPSILRIQQVVRGDSAAYFCASSPGDISGNTIYFGEGSWLTVV.